The text below deals with one T cell receptor (beta chain). This sample is part of a study of blood T cell repertoires in COVID-19. Study details: In each case, the material was cDNA or gDNA derived from T cells, B-cell-depleted T cells, or PBMCs.

The CDR3 has 16 amino acids. Trimming removed 2 bases from V and 5 bases from J; junction bases left unmatched: 9. The V gene's germline CDR1 is MGHRA and CDR2 YSYEKL. Only in-frame clones appear in the TCRdb table, and some are missing; sequencing was by immunoSEQ multiplex PCR. The sample lists about 340,000 clones, around 86% occurring once. The receptor comes from a woman between 45 and 65 years old with COVID-19, enrolled during active disease. Specimen: peripheral blood. This sequence joins TRBV4-1 and TRBJ2-1, with 7 nucleotides matching TRBD2. CDR3 residues: CASSQSPAGMDNEQFF. CDR3 bases: TGCGCCAGCAGCCAAAGTCCAGCGGGAATGGACAATGAGCAGTTCTTC.